The 15 T cell receptor beta chains in this list originate from one sample, sequenced in a study of T cells and copy number aberrations in small-cell lung cancer. Only in-frame clones appear in the TCRdb table, and some are missing; sequencing was by immunoSEQ multiplex PCR. The sample lists under 8,000 clones, roughly four fifths occurring once. What was sequenced was normal tissue next to the tumor. Receptor source: a woman between 65 and 79 years old with small cell lung cancer. Some clones in this sample may be carry-over from other donors' samples.

The rearrangement uses TRBV29-1 and TRBJ2-1; 9 positions match TRBD2. J gave up 0 bases and V 2 bases, and 2 bases lay outside the gene matches. This CDR3 is built from 15 residues. The V gene's germline CDR1 is SQVTM and CDR2 ANQGSEA. The CDR3 region has the DNA TGCAGCGTTGAACTAGCGGGGAACTCCTACAATGAGCAGTTCTTC. This sequence encodes CSVELAGNSYNEQFF.

Note on this clone: Lacking the conserved final phenylalanine or tryptophan, this CDR3 likely reflects a read error. Because the CDR3's place on the DNA is in doubt, the DNA is left out and the CDR3 is given as listed by TCRdb. J is TRBJ1-2 and V is TRBV7-1. TRBV7-1 is flagged as an ORF with uncertain function. A total of 13 residues make up the CDR3, ends included. The chain's CDR3 is CASSVFIHEGKTY.

The genes are TRBV5-6 and TRBJ1-6, with 7 nucleotides matching TRBD1. J lost 8 bases, V lost 4 bases, and 6 bases had no gene match. CDR1 is SGHDT, CDR2 YYEEEE, per germline. The CDR3 totals 14 residues. In DNA form, the CDR3 reads TGTGCCAGCAGCCCGGGACAGAAAGATTCACCCCTCCACTTT. This gives the protein CASSPGQKDSPLHF.

The chain recombines TRBV19 with TRBJ2-7; no clear D gene. Between the trimmed V and J ends, which lost 5 bases and 0 bases, there was a span of 8 bases. The CDR3 has 13 amino acids. CDR1 LNHDA and CDR2 SQIVND come from the germline V gene (reference sequence). The CDR3 sequence is CASSLGNSYEQYF. CDR3 nucleotides: TGTGCCAGTAGTTTGGGGAACTCCTACGAGCAGTACTTC. Drawing the rest from reference TRBV19 and TRBJ2-7, the complete variable domain is DGGITQSPKYLFRKEGQNVTLSCEQNLNHDAMYWYRQDPGQGLRLIYYSQIVNDFQKGDIAEGYSVSREKKESFPLTVTSAQKNPTAFYLCASSLGNSYEQYFGPGTRLTVT.

The genes are TRBV28 and TRBJ2-3; 10 bases are shared with TRBD2. V was pared by 1 base and J by 3 bases, with 7 bases of the junction left unmatched. In germline, CDR1 is MDHEN, CDR2 SYDVKM. The CDR3 runs to 17 residues. The CDR3 DNA is TGTGCCAGCAGTTTATTTGCTAGCGGGAGTAATACAGATACGCAGTATTTT. This translates into CASSLFASGSNTDTQYF.

This clone was recorded only once. An end of the junction does not agree with germline; a read error may underlie this. The chain recombines TRBV6-1 with TRBJ1-5, with D unclear. The CDR3 runs 15 residues. Germline V gene data show CDR1 as MNHNS and CDR2 as SASEGT. This CDR3 reads CASNEVGVINQPQHF. As DNA, the CDR3 is TGTGCCAGCAATGAAGTTGGGGTCATCAATCAGCCCCAGCATTTT.

Notes on this clone: The same CDR3 is also encoded by other DNA sequences in this sample. The CDR3 is CASSVGQLSTQYF. CDR3 nucleotide sequence: TGTGCCAGCAGCGTAGGACAGCTGAGTACTCAGTATTTT. J is TRBJ2-3 and V is TRBV9; D possibly corresponds to TRBD1 (5 bases). V lost 0 bases to trimming and J lost 12 bases, with 14 bases between them. CDR1 and CDR2 from the germline V gene are SGDLS and YYNGEE. CDR3 length: 13 residues.

The CDR3 DNA reads TGTGCCAGCAGTTCAGGGACCTACGAGCAGTACTTC. Protein sequence: CASSSGTYEQYF. The genes are TRBV2 and TRBJ2-7, with TRBD1 as a possible D gene (5 bases). V shed 5 bases and J shed 2 bases, with 7 bases lying between them. Germline loops: CDR1 SNHLY, CDR2 FYNNEI. This CDR3 comprises 12 residues.

This clone was picked up a small number of times. The rearrangement uses TRBV19 and TRBJ2-7; 10 bases fit TRBD2. The germline V gene encodes CDR1 LNHDA and CDR2 SQIVND (reference sequence). The CDR3 is made up of 14 amino acids. V was clipped by 6 bases and J by 3 bases; unmatched bases: 5. DNA for the CDR3: TGTGCCAGTAGAACCGGGACTAGCGACTACGAGCAGTACTTC. Translated, it gives CASRTGTSDYEQYF.

This clone was detected a few times. DNA for the CDR3: TGTGCCAGCAGTCAGGGACTCCAGATCGGCGAGCAGTACTTC. Its protein is CASSQGLQIGEQYF. J is TRBJ2-7 and V is TRBV27; weak D call: TRBD2 (6 bases). This CDR3 is 14 amino acids long. With 5 bases removed from V and 6 bases from J, the gap between germline ends came to 17 bases. The germline gives CDR1 MNHEY, CDR2 SMNVEV (reference sequence).

This clone came up once. The gene calls are TRBV5-1 and TRBJ1-2; 10 nucleotides match TRBD1. The CDR3 length is 15 residues. Germline V gene lookup returns CDR1 SGHRS and CDR2 YFSETQ. The ends lost 3 bases at V and 5 bases at J; junction bases unmatched: 7. CDR3 DNA: TGCGCCAGCAGCTCGGGACAGGGGTTTGGATATGGCTACACCTTC. It codes for CASSSGQGFGYGYTF.

CDR3 in DNA: TGTGCCAGCAGCTTAGACAGGAGGTGGACTGAAGCTTTCTTT. Its protein is CASSLDRRWTEAFF. The rearrangement links TRBV11-2 to TRBJ1-1; D unclear. Germline V gives CDR1 SGHAT, CDR2 FQNNGV. Between the trimmed V and J ends, which lost 0 bases and 5 bases, there was a span of 10 bases. This CDR3 has 14 residues.

CDR3 nucleotides: TGTGCCAGCAGCACCCAGACAGGGGCAGAGACCCAGTACTTC. It codes for CASSTQTGAETQYF. The rearrangement links TRBV5-4 to TRBJ2-5; 8 nucleotides agree with TRBD1. There are 14 residues in the CDR3. Germline V gene sequence: CDR1 SGHNT, CDR2 YYREEE (reference sequence). Unmatched junction bases numbered 6, after V lost 4 bases and J lost 4 bases.

The chain has TRBV6-6 and TRBJ2-3; 7 bases fit TRBD2. The V gene end was trimmed by 7 bases and the J gene end by 1 base; junction bases not matched to a gene: 5. Germline-derived CDR1 and CDR2 are MNHNY and SVGAGI (reference sequence). The CDR3 has 14 amino acids. The CDR3 DNA reads as TGTGCCAGCACCCTACTAGCGCGCACAGATACGCAGTATTTT. Translation: CASTLLARTDTQYF.

The rearrangement joins TRBV9 to TRBJ1-1, with 9 nucleotides matching TRBD1. The germline V gene has CDR1 SGDLS and CDR2 YYNGEE. This CDR3 comprises 13 residues. J gave up 7 bases and V 4 bases, and 5 bases lay outside the gene matches. The DNA for the CDR3 is TGTGCCAGCAGCCCTGGGACAGGGTTTGAAGCTTTCTTT. Translation gives CASSPGTGFEAFF. Complete variable domain (other parts from reference TRBV9 and TRBJ1-1): DSGVTQTPKHLITATGQRVTLRCSPRSGDLSVYWYQQSLDQGLQFLIQYYNGEERAKGNILERFSAQQFPDLHSELNLSSLELGDSALYFCASSPGTGFEAFFGQGTRLTVV.